This TCR beta chain was sequenced during a study of vaccination effects on CD4 cells after COVID-19. To note about this clone: What it binds is not known.

Pools of viral peptides were used by the ViraFEST assay to expand antigen-specific CD4+ T cells ahead of sequencing. Researchers isolated CD4+ T cells once approximately eleven days of culture had elapsed. Every participant took two doses of the BNT162b2 or mRNA-1273 vaccine. Assay: immunoSEQ multiplex PCR; the TCRdb copy retains only in-frame clones and omits some. The sample records approximately 83,000 clones, about three quarters being singletons. Source: CD4+ T cells from PBMCs cultured with HCoV-OC43 spike peptides, taken after COVID-19 vaccination. Subset noted: HCoV-OC43 spike overlapping peptide pool stimulation. This TCR derives from a human donor who received a COVID-19 vaccine.

In DNA, the CDR3 is TGTGCCAGCAGCCATTCAGGGCTTGGGGCTTTCTTT. Its translation is CASSHSGLGAFF. The rearrangement links TRBV7-8 to TRBJ1-1, with D tentatively TRBD1 (5 bases). Trimming left V 5 bases short and J 11 bases short, with 15 bases between. CDR3 length: 12 amino acids. The germline gives CDR1 SGHVS, CDR2 FQNEAQ.